The present entry profiles one T cell receptor beta chain with its context. Antigen specificity is unknown. This sample is part of a study of T cells expressing NK-cell markers. The study's findings and limits: The dominant NKG2C+ clonotypes represented 1.0-7.0% of CD8+ T cells in more than five donors.

TCRdb re-called the 5' RACE reads and catalogs CDR3 proteins one per entry, DNA excluded. This sample contains 550,000 or so distinct CDR3 sequences. Sample: blood T cells: a sorted CD56 or NKG2C T cell subset, CD4+ or CD8+ T cells, or bulk PBMC T cells (not recorded which). This clonotype was sampled from a young man in good health.

The CDR3 loop reads CASSFGTGTSVYNEQFF. The rearrangement links TRBV5-4 to TRBJ2-1; there is no DNA to check the TCRdb D call of TRBD2. Germline V gives CDR1 SGHNT, CDR2 YYREEE (reference sequence). CDR3 length: 17 residues.